Given below is one T cell receptor beta chain in context. The CDR3 runs 14 residues. Trimming left V 8 bases short and J 4 bases short, with 17 bases between. Germline V gene lookup returns CDR1 WSHSY and CDR2 SAAADI. The method was immunoSEQ multiplex PCR; TCRdb's version includes in-frame clones alone and lacks a portion of them. The data show about 96,000 clones, with roughly 88% seen just once and approximately 30% held by the top ten. The data originate from a study of T cell responses to AZD1222 COVID-19 vaccine. The sequence was collected from an adult in good health. The sample here was peripheral blood, taken on day 0 of AZD1222 vaccination. The chain is built from TRBV10-2 and TRBJ1-1; no definite D call. The CDR3 loop reads CASRVVAEGTEAFF. The CDR3 bases are TGCGCCAGCCGAGTAGTCGCCGAGGGCACTGAAGCTTTCTTT.